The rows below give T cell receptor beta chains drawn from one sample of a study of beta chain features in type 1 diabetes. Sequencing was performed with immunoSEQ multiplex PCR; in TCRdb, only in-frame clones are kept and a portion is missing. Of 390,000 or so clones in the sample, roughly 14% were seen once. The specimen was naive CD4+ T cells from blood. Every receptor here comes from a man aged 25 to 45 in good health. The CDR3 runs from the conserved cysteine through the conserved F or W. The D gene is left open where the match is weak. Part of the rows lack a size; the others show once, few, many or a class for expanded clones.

CDR3nt: TGTGCCAGTAGTATGGACAGGAATCAGCCCCAGCATTTT
CDR3aa: CASSMDRNQPQHF
v_gene: TRBV19
d_gene: TRBD1
j_gene: TRBJ1-5
abundance: -

CDR3nt: TGTGCCAGCAGCCCCGCTCCGACAGCGGGGTCCGAAAAACTGTTTTTT
CDR3aa: CASSPAPTAGSEKLFF
v_gene: TRBV9
d_gene: -
j_gene: TRBJ1-4
abundance: -

CDR3nt: TGTGCCAGCAGTGAAGACGAGCAGTACTTC
CDR3aa: CASSEDEQYF
v_gene: TRBV6-1
d_gene: -
j_gene: TRBJ2-7
abundance: -

CDR3nt: TGTGCCAGCAGCTTCGACAGGGCGAGCTCCTACGAGCAGTACTTC
CDR3aa: CASSFDRASSYEQYF
v_gene: TRBV7-2
d_gene: TRBD1
j_gene: TRBJ2-7
abundance: -

CDR3nt: TGCTCGGGACTAATTGTCAATGAGCAGTTCTTC
CDR3aa: CSGLIVNEQFF
v_gene: TRBV20-1
d_gene: TRBD2
j_gene: TRBJ2-1
abundance: -

CDR3nt: TGTGCCAGCAGTGACTCAGGGCAGCGCTATGGCTACACCTTC
CDR3aa: CASSDSGQRYGYTF
v_gene: TRBV6-4
d_gene: -
j_gene: TRBJ1-2
abundance: few

CDR3nt: TGTGCCAGCAGTTTGGACAGGGGAAGGATGTACAATGAGCAGTTCTTC
CDR3aa: CASSLDRGRMYNEQFF
v_gene: TRBV6-5
d_gene: TRBD1
j_gene: TRBJ2-1
abundance: -

CDR3nt: TGTGCCACCAGCGGAAGTCTTGGTGGGGGCCCTGGCTACACCTTC
CDR3aa: CATSGSLGGGPGYTF
v_gene: TRBV15
d_gene: -
j_gene: TRBJ1-2
abundance: few

CDR3nt: TGTGCCAGCAGCAGCGAGGGGGAAACGGAGCTGTTTTTT
CDR3aa: CASSSEGETELFF
v_gene: TRBV6-6
d_gene: -
j_gene: TRBJ2-2
abundance: -

CDR3nt: TGTGCCAGCAGCCTCGGACTAGCGGGTGGAAGAGGCACAGATACGCAGTATTTT
CDR3aa: CASSLGLAGGRGTDTQYF
v_gene: TRBV13
d_gene: TRBD2
j_gene: TRBJ2-3
abundance: -

CDR3nt: TGTGCCTGGAGTGGTTTTGGGGAAAAACTGTTTTTT
CDR3aa: CAWSGFGEKLFF
v_gene: TRBV30
d_gene: -
j_gene: TRBJ1-4
abundance: few

CDR3nt: TGTGCCATCAGCACAACAGGGGCGAATCAGCCCCAGCATTTT
CDR3aa: CAISTTGANQPQHF
v_gene: TRBV10-3
d_gene: TRBD1
j_gene: TRBJ1-5
abundance: few

CDR3nt: TGTGCCAGTAGTATAAGCGGGGGCATTAACACCGGGGAGCTGTTTTTT
CDR3aa: CASSISGGINTGELFF
v_gene: TRBV19
d_gene: TRBD2
j_gene: TRBJ2-2
abundance: few

CDR3nt: TGCAGTGCTAGCCAGAGCTACGAGCAGTACTTC
CDR3aa: CSASQSYEQYF
v_gene: TRBV20-1
d_gene: -
j_gene: TRBJ2-7
abundance: few

CDR3nt: TGTGCCAGCAGCTTGGACAGACAAGAGACCCAGTACTTC
CDR3aa: CASSLDRQETQYF
v_gene: TRBV9
d_gene: -
j_gene: TRBJ2-5
abundance: -

CDR3nt: TGCGCCAGCAGCTTGAACACCGGGGAGCTGTTTTTT
CDR3aa: CASSLNTGELFF
v_gene: TRBV5-1
d_gene: -
j_gene: TRBJ2-2
abundance: -

CDR3nt: TGTGCCAGCAGCGCGGGGGACTACGGGTACACTGAAGCTTTCTTT
CDR3aa: CASSAGDYGYTEAFF
v_gene: TRBV7-8
d_gene: -
j_gene: TRBJ1-1
abundance: -

CDR3nt: TGTGCCAGCAGCGCCCTAGCGGGGGGGAGCACAGATACGCAGTATTTT
CDR3aa: CASSALAGGSTDTQYF
v_gene: TRBV9
d_gene: TRBD2
j_gene: TRBJ2-3
abundance: few

CDR3nt: TGTGCCAGCAGCCCGTACTTAAGCCCCCAGCCAGATACGCAGTATTTT
CDR3aa: CASSPYLSPQPDTQYF
v_gene: TRBV11-2
d_gene: -
j_gene: TRBJ2-3
abundance: few

CDR3nt: TGTGCCAGCAGCCGCCCGGGTCTCGGAGCTTTCTTT
CDR3aa: CASSRPGLGAFF
v_gene: TRBV7-2
d_gene: -
j_gene: TRBJ1-1
abundance: few

CDR3nt: TGTGCCAGCAGCTTTTCGGGACGGACCACAGATACGCAGTATTTT
CDR3aa: CASSFSGRTTDTQYF
v_gene: TRBV7-9
d_gene: -
j_gene: TRBJ2-3
abundance: -

CDR3nt: TGTGCCATCAGTGCCGGGGGGTCGAACACCGGGGAGCTGTTTTTT
CDR3aa: CAISAGGSNTGELFF
v_gene: TRBV10-3
d_gene: TRBD2
j_gene: TRBJ2-2
abundance: few

CDR3nt: TGCAGCGCCGGGACTAGCGGGGGTTACGAGCAGTACTTC
CDR3aa: CSAGTSGGYEQYF
v_gene: TRBV29-1
d_gene: TRBD2
j_gene: TRBJ2-7
abundance: once

CDR3nt: TGTGCCAGCAGCCGGGGACTAGCGGAAGAGACCCAGTACTTC
CDR3aa: CASSRGLAEETQYF
v_gene: TRBV6-5
d_gene: TRBD2
j_gene: TRBJ2-5
abundance: -

CDR3nt: TGTGCCAGTAGTATAGGATGGCGGGGGATCGCCAATGAGCAGTTCTTC
CDR3aa: CASSIGWRGIANEQFF
v_gene: TRBV19
d_gene: TRBD2
j_gene: TRBJ2-1
abundance: -

CDR3nt: TGTGCCAGCAGCTACGCAGGGTTCGGTGAAAAACTGTTTTTT
CDR3aa: CASSYAGFGEKLFF
v_gene: TRBV7-2
d_gene: -
j_gene: TRBJ1-4
abundance: -

CDR3nt: TGTGCCAGCAGCGTAGTCGGCAGAGAAAGCTCACCCCTCCACTTT
CDR3aa: CASSVVGRESSPLHF
v_gene: TRBV9
d_gene: -
j_gene: TRBJ1-6
abundance: many

CDR3nt: TGTGCTAGTGGTTTGGTACATGAGCAGTTCTTC
CDR3aa: CASGLVHEQFF
v_gene: TRBV12-5
d_gene: -
j_gene: TRBJ2-1
abundance: few

CDR3nt: TGTGCCTGGAATACGGGGACAGTTCATGGCTACACCTTC
CDR3aa: CAWNTGTVHGYTF
v_gene: TRBV30
d_gene: TRBD1
j_gene: TRBJ1-2
abundance: -

CDR3nt: TGTGCCAGCAGATCCGGGACGGGGAGTTACGAGCAGTACTTC
CDR3aa: CASRSGTGSYEQYF
v_gene: TRBV6-5
d_gene: -
j_gene: TRBJ2-7
abundance: -

CDR3nt: TGTGCCTGGAGCGGAGGGTACCAAGAGACCCAGTACTTC
CDR3aa: CAWSGGYQETQYF
v_gene: TRBV30
d_gene: -
j_gene: TRBJ2-5
abundance: many

CDR3nt: TGTGCCAGCAGCAAGCGGGACCCCAGAGAGACCCAGTACTTC
CDR3aa: CASSKRDPRETQYF
v_gene: TRBV2
d_gene: TRBD2
j_gene: TRBJ2-5
abundance: -

CDR3nt: TGTGCCAGCAGCTTAAGCCGGGAATGGTGGGCCCAAGAGACCCAGTACTTC
CDR3aa: CASSLSREWWAQETQYF
v_gene: TRBV7-9
d_gene: -
j_gene: TRBJ2-5
abundance: few

CDR3nt: TGTGCCACCAGCAGAGATTATGGGAAGAGAGTTGGTTCACCCCTCCACTTT
CDR3aa: CATSRDYGKRVGSPLHF
v_gene: TRBV15
d_gene: -
j_gene: TRBJ1-6
abundance: -

CDR3nt: TGTGCCAGCAGTGAGACTAGCGGGAGGCGGAATGAGCAGTTCTTC
CDR3aa: CASSETSGRRNEQFF
v_gene: TRBV25-1
d_gene: TRBD2
j_gene: TRBJ2-1
abundance: -

CDR3nt: TGTGCCACCAGCAGAGACCGACTAGCTACAGATACGCAGTATTTT
CDR3aa: CATSRDRLATDTQYF
v_gene: TRBV15
d_gene: TRBD2
j_gene: TRBJ2-3
abundance: -

CDR3nt: TGTGCCAGTAGTATGGGACAGCCCTACGAGCAGTACTTC
CDR3aa: CASSMGQPYEQYF
v_gene: TRBV19
d_gene: TRBD1
j_gene: TRBJ2-7
abundance: -

CDR3nt: TGTGCCAGCAGCCTCGGGGATACTGGAAACACCATATATTTT
CDR3aa: CASSLGDTGNTIYF
v_gene: TRBV7-2
d_gene: -
j_gene: TRBJ1-3
abundance: few

CDR3nt: TGTGCCAGCAGCCCGGGGGGGCCAGATACGCAGTATTTT
CDR3aa: CASSPGGPDTQYF
v_gene: TRBV7-2
d_gene: TRBD2
j_gene: TRBJ2-3
abundance: -

CDR3nt: TGTGCCTGGAGTCTGTGGGAAGCGAACACCGGGGAGCTGTTTTTT
CDR3aa: CAWSLWEANTGELFF
v_gene: TRBV30
d_gene: -
j_gene: TRBJ2-2
abundance: few

CDR3nt: TGTGCCAGCAGCAGGTCGGCAGGACAAGGGGCAGATACGCAGTATTTT
CDR3aa: CASSRSAGQGADTQYF
v_gene: TRBV9
d_gene: -
j_gene: TRBJ2-3
abundance: -

CDR3nt: TGTGCCATCAGCGGGACAGCCCTAGGGATAGCTTTCTTT
CDR3aa: CAISGTALGIAFF
v_gene: TRBV10-3
d_gene: TRBD1
j_gene: TRBJ1-1
abundance: -

CDR3nt: TGTGCCAGCAGGCAGGTCTATGAGCAGTTCTTC
CDR3aa: CASRQVYEQFF
v_gene: TRBV27
d_gene: -
j_gene: TRBJ2-1
abundance: few

CDR3nt: TGCGCCAGCAGCTTGACAGGGTGGCGGGGCAATGAGCAGTTCTTC
CDR3aa: CASSLTGWRGNEQFF
v_gene: TRBV5-1
d_gene: -
j_gene: TRBJ2-1
abundance: few

CDR3nt: TGTGCCAGCAGCATCACAGGGGAGAGGGATGAGCAGTTCTTC
CDR3aa: CASSITGERDEQFF
v_gene: TRBV5-6
d_gene: TRBD1
j_gene: TRBJ2-1
abundance: few

CDR3nt: TGTGCCAGCAGCTTAGTATCCGGGAGGAACACCGGGGAGCTGTTTTTT
CDR3aa: CASSLVSGRNTGELFF
v_gene: TRBV7-2
d_gene: -
j_gene: TRBJ2-2
abundance: -

CDR3nt: TGTGCCAGCAGTCGGGACTACCGCACAGATACGCAGTATTTT
CDR3aa: CASSRDYRTDTQYF
v_gene: TRBV6-5
d_gene: TRBD2
j_gene: TRBJ2-3
abundance: -

CDR3nt: TGTGCCAGCAGTGTGGGACACCAAGAGACCCAGTACTTC
CDR3aa: CASSVGHQETQYF
v_gene: TRBV2
d_gene: -
j_gene: TRBJ2-5
abundance: few

CDR3nt: TGTGCCAGCAGCCCTTGGGTTACCGGCACAGATACGCAGTATTTT
CDR3aa: CASSPWVTGTDTQYF
v_gene: TRBV27
d_gene: -
j_gene: TRBJ2-3
abundance: -

CDR3nt: TGTGCCAGCACCGGCGGTTGGCCCTACAATGAGCAGTTCTTC
CDR3aa: CASTGGWPYNEQFF
v_gene: TRBV7-9
d_gene: -
j_gene: TRBJ2-1
abundance: few

CDR3nt: TGCGCCAGCAGCCCGGGACAGGGGCCGGCAGTTGAAAAACTGTTTTTT
CDR3aa: CASSPGQGPAVEKLFF
v_gene: TRBV4-1
d_gene: TRBD1
j_gene: TRBJ1-4
abundance: -

CDR3nt: TGTGCCAGCAGCCCACTGAATTCCCAGTACTTC
CDR3aa: CASSPLNSQYF
v_gene: TRBV9
d_gene: -
j_gene: TRBJ2-5
abundance: few

CDR3nt: TGCAGTGTCTACAGGTCTGAGCAGTTCTTC
CDR3aa: CSVYRSEQFF
v_gene: TRBV20-1
d_gene: -
j_gene: TRBJ2-1
abundance: -

CDR3nt: TGTGCCAGCAGCCTGACAGGGAAGGGGAATTCACCCCTCCACTTT
CDR3aa: CASSLTGKGNSPLHF
v_gene: TRBV7-2
d_gene: TRBD1
j_gene: TRBJ1-6
abundance: -